The 17 T cell receptor beta chains reported below all come from one sample, sequenced in a study of CD8 T cells in Susac syndrome (dated by TCRdb to the late 2010s). Library preparation used the immunoSEQ multiplex PCR assay. RNA was extracted with the RNeasy kit and about 0.5 to 1 ug was reverse transcribed using random hexamers. The public reads were reanalyzed by TCRdb: fastp trimming at Q25, MiXCR alignment, in-frame beta chains only. Rows with a matching CDR3 protein are joined into one entry that keeps the most common DNA and genes. The sample contains about 120,000 distinct CDR3 sequences, just over 95% of them found a single time. Roughly 0.13% of the sample goes to the ten largest clones. The sample taken for sequencing was CD4+ T cells from PBMCs. The origin of the receptors is a human donor with Susac syndrome.

This chain uses TRBV20-1 with TRBJ1-5; 8 nucleotides line up with TRBD1. Unmatched junction bases numbered 8, after V lost 1 base and J lost 3 bases. Per germline, CDR1 DFQATT and CDR2 SNEGSKA (reference sequence). This CDR3 has 16 amino acids. CDR3 in amino acids: CSARASGQVFNQPQHF. The CDR3 nucleotides read TGCAGTGCTAGAGCCTCGGGACAGGTTTTCAATCAGCCCCAGCATTTT.

The chain combines TRBV28 with TRBJ1-2; D not resolved. CDR3 length equals 12 residues. From germline, CDR1 is MDHEN and CDR2 SYDVKM. With 7 bases removed from V and 8 bases from J, the gap between germline ends came to 14 bases. As DNA, the CDR3 is TGTGCCAGCAAGTCGGCTTCTGGCGGCTACACCTTC. Its protein product is CASKSASGGYTF.

This clonotype has just a few counts. The chain couples TRBV29-1 to TRBJ1-5; 8 nucleotides line up with TRBD1. This CDR3 spans 13 amino acids. CDR1 and CDR2 from the germline V gene are SQVTM and ANQGSEA. The V and J ends lost 7 bases and 2 bases, in that order; junction bases with no gene match: 4. The CDR3 spells CSASTGGNQPQHF. The CDR3 bases are TGCAGCGCCTCGACAGGGGGCAATCAGCCCCAGCATTTT.

J is TRBJ1-5 and V is TRBV6-6; TRBD1 agrees at 7 bases. CDR1 is MNHNY and CDR2 is SVGAGI in the germline V gene (reference sequence). J lost 7 bases, V lost 6 bases, and 15 bases had no gene match. This CDR3 comprises 16 residues. For the CDR3, the DNA is TGTGCCAGCAGCGATCGCACCGGGACAGACTACCAGCCCCAGCATTTT. Translated, it gives CASSDRTGTDYQPQHF.

The V call is TRBV29-1, the J call TRBJ2-3, with D possibly matching TRBD1 (5 bases). This CDR3 is built from 15 residues. Germline V gene sequence: CDR1 SQVTM, CDR2 ANQGSEA. V dropped 6 bases and J dropped 3 bases, with 19 bases sitting between them. The CDR3 loop reads CSVCRLIGATDTQYF. For the CDR3, the DNA is TGCAGCGTCTGCCGCCTTATAGGGGCAACAGATACGCAGTATTTT.

The CDR3 spells CSASRGVGGYFETQYF. CDR3 coding DNA: TGCAGTGCTAGTCGGGGCGTCGGGGGGTATTTCGAGACCCAGTACTTC. The V and J genes are TRBV20-1 and TRBJ2-5; TRBD2 aligns across 7 bases. CDR3 size: 16 residues. In germline, CDR1 is DFQATT, CDR2 SNEGSKA (reference sequence). The V gene end was trimmed by 3 bases and the J gene end by 5 bases; junction bases not matched to a gene: 15.

V gene TRBV7-8 combines with J gene TRBJ1-2; the D gene is possibly TRBD1 (6 bases). V was pared by 2 bases and J by 3 bases, with 10 bases between. CDR1 is SGHVS and CDR2 is FQNEAQ in the germline V gene. There are 14 residues in the CDR3. The CDR3 loop reads CASSLLGGDYGYTF. CDR3 bases: TGTGCCAGCAGCTTACTGGGGGGCGACTATGGCTACACCTTC.

This CDR3 is CASSQLGSGELFF. CDR3 sequence (DNA): TGTGCCAGCAGCCAGCTAGGATCTGGGGAGCTGTTTTTT. The V and J genes are TRBV3-1 and TRBJ2-2; D gene ambiguous. Germline-derived CDR1 and CDR2 are LGHDT and YNNKEL (reference sequence). V lost 3 bases and J lost 8, with 10 bases in between. The CDR3 is 13 residues long. The complete variable domain, with remaining parts taken from reference TRBV3-1 and TRBJ2-2, reads DTAVSQTPKYLVTQMGNDKSIKCEQNLGHDTMYWYKQDSKKFLKIMFSYNNKELIINETVPNRFSPKSPDKAHLNLHINSLELGDSAVYFCASSQLGSGELFFGEGSRLTVL.

V usage is TRBV20-1 and J usage is TRBJ2-3, with a weak D call TRBD2 (5 bases). This CDR3 has 15 amino acids. CDR1 DFQATT and CDR2 SNEGSKA come from the germline V gene (reference sequence). Trimming removed 3 bases at V and 0 bases at J, with 13 bases between. CDR3 sequence (DNA): TGCAGTGCTAGCGATCGGACTGTTAGCACAGATACGCAGTATTTT. Encoded protein: CSASDRTVSTDTQYF.

The J gene is TRBJ2-5, the V gene TRBV5-1; possible D gene TRBD2, 5 bases. V lost 0 bases to trimming and J lost 1 base, with 13 bases between them. CDR1 SGHRS and CDR2 YFSETQ come from the germline V gene. The CDR3 has 16 residues. The CDR3 nucleotides read TGCGCCAGCAGCTTGGCCGCCGGGAAGGGCCAAGAGACCCAGTACTTC. This sequence encodes CASSLAAGKGQETQYF.

J is TRBJ2-1 and V is TRBV7-3; tentatively, D is TRBD2 (5 bases). This CDR3 has 14 residues. V was clipped by 4 bases and J by 5 bases, with 12 bases between them. The germline gives CDR1 SGHTA, CDR2 FQGTGA. The DNA for the CDR3 is TGTGCCAGCAGCTCCGGGATTCAGAACAATGAGCAGTTCTTC. Translating it yields CASSSGIQNNEQFF.

The chain is built from TRBV12-3 or TRBV12-4 and TRBJ1-1; D is undetermined. The V end was cut by 1 base, the J end by 1 base, with 4 bases between. The CDR3 totals 13 residues. The CDR3 sequence: CASSLEENTEAFF. CDR3 DNA: TGTGCCAGCAGTTTAGAGGAGAACACTGAAGCTTTCTTT.

V is TRBV13 and J is TRBJ2-7, with TRBD2 matching 8 bases. V was pared by 6 bases and J by 0 bases, with 13 bases of the junction left unmatched. Germline V gene lookup returns CDR1 PRHDT and CDR2 FYEKMQ (reference sequence). The CDR3 is 17 amino acids. Here the CDR3 reads CASSFYPGTSSSYEQYF. The CDR3 region has the DNA TGTGCCAGCAGTTTCTATCCCGGGACTAGTAGCTCCTACGAGCAGTACTTC.

The DNA for the CDR3 is TGCGCCAGCAGCTCTGGACAGGGGGCGCCTGGGGAGCAGTACTTC. Its protein is CASSSGQGAPGEQYF. This chain uses TRBV5-1 with TRBJ2-7; 11 bases align to TRBD1. The length of the CDR3 is 15 residues. The V and J ends lost 3 bases and 7 bases, in that order; junction bases with no gene match: 9. Germline values: CDR1 SGHRS, CDR2 YFSETQ.

J is TRBJ2-4 and V is TRBV7-9; 10 nucleotides agree with TRBD2. The CDR3 extends over 14 amino acids. The germline CDR1 and CDR2 sequences are SEHNR and FQNEAQ (reference sequence). V lost 5 bases and J lost 7; bases outside the gene matches: 5. The CDR3 DNA follows: TGTGCCAGCAGCCTAGGGACTAGCGACAACATTCAGTACTTC. Encoded protein: CASSLGTSDNIQYF.

This chain links TRBV12-3 or TRBV12-4 with TRBJ2-1; TRBD2 agrees at 10 bases. The length of the CDR3 is 15 residues. V lost 1 base to trimming and J lost 6 bases; unmatched junction nucleotides: 3. CDR3 protein: CASSLVTSGFNEQFF. The CDR3 coding sequence is TGTGCCAGCAGTTTAGTGACTAGCGGGTTCAATGAGCAGTTCTTC.

The V call is TRBV30, the J call TRBJ1-1; D is unresolved. Trimming stripped 0 bases from V and 5 bases from J, with 7 bases between. This CDR3 has 12 amino acids. Germline-derived CDR1 and CDR2 are GTSNPN and SVGIG (reference sequence). The CDR3 reads CAWSVSGTEAFF. CDR3 bases: TGTGCCTGGAGTGTATCGGGGACTGAAGCTTTCTTT.